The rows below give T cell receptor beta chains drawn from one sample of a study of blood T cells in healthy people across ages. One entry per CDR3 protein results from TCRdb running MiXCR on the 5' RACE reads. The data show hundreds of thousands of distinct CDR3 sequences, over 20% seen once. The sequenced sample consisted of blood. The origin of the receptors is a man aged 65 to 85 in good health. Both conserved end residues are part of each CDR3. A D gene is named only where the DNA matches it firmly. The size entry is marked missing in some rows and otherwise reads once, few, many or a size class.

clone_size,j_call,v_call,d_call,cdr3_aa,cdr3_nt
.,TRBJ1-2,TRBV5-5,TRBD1,CASSLTTGGEGYTF,TGTGCCAGCAGCTTGACGACAGGGGGCGAGGGCTACACCTTC
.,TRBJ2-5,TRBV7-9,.,CASSLSITQETQYF,TGTGCCAGCAGCTTAAGTATTACGCAAGAGACCCAGTACTTC
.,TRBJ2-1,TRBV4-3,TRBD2,CASSQDGSGGAFNEQFF,TGCGCCAGCAGCCAAGACGGGAGCGGGGGGGCCTTTAATGAGCAGTTCTTC
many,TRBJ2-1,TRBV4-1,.,CASSQGETNEQFF,TGCGCCAGCAGCCAAGGGGAGACCAATGAGCAGTTCTTC
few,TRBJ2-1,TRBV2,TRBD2,CASREGTRGNEQFF,TGTGCCAGCAGAGAGGGGACTAGGGGCAATGAGCAGTTCTTC
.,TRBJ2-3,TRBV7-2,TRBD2,CASSLIPLSGRTDTQYF,TGTGCCAGCAGCTTGATCCCCCTTAGCGGGAGGACAGATACGCAGTATTTT
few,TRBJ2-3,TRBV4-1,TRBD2,CASTRDSGSRRDTQYF,TGCGCCAGCACCCGGGATAGCGGGAGTCGAAGAGATACGCAGTATTTT
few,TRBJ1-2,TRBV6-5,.,CASSYSGGYGYTF,TGTGCCAGCAGTTACTCGGGGGGCTATGGCTACACCTTC
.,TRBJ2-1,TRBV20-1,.,CSARSVSSYNEQFF,TGCAGTGCTAGAAGTGTTAGCTCCTACAATGAGCAGTTCTTC
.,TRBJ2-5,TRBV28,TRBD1,CASSLLGQGEETQYF,TGTGCCAGCAGTTTATTGGGACAGGGGGAAGAGACCCAGTACTTC
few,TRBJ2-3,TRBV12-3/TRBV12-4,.,CASSFRELLDTQYF,TGTGCCAGCAGTTTCCGGGAGTTGCTAGATACGCAGTATTTT
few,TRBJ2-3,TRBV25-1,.,CASSESGAQEDTQYF,TGTGCCAGCAGTGAATCAGGGGCCCAGGAAGATACGCAGTATTTT
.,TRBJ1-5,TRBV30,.,CAWSASLLVGQTGVLKINQPQHF,TGTGCCTGGAGTGCTAGCCTTCTCGTCGGTCAAACCGGGGTATTGAAAATCAATCAGCCCCAGCATTTT
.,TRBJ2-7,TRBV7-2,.,CASSLAQGIYEQYF,TGTGCCAGCAGCTTAGCGCAGGGGATCTACGAGCAGTACTTC
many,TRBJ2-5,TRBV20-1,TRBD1,CSAERDRQETQYF,TGCAGTGCCGAGAGGGACAGACAAGAGACCCAGTACTTC
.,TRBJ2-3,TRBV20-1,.,CSARDWQDRVTQYF,TGCAGTGCTAGAGATTGGCAGGACAGAGTAACGCAGTATTTT
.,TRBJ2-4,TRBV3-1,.,CASSHLDSPLAKNIQYF,TGTGCCAGCAGCCACCTGGACTCACCATTAGCCAAAAACATTCAGTACTTC
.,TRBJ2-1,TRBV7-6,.,CASSLARGYEQFF,TGTGCCAGCAGCTTAGCCAGGGGCTATGAGCAGTTCTTC
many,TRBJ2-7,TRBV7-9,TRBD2,CASSLGLAGRSYEQYF,TGTGCCAGCAGCTTAGGACTAGCGGGGAGATCCTACGAGCAGTACTTC
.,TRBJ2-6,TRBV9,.,CASSASLPGANVLTF,TGTGCCAGCAGCGCGTCGTTACCTGGGGCCAACGTCCTGACTTTC
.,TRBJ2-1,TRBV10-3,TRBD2,CAISELAGGNNEQFF,TGTGCCATCAGTGAGTTAGCGGGAGGGAACAATGAGCAGTTCTTC
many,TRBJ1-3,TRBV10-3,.,CAISEGQLSGNTIYF,TGTGCCATCAGTGAAGGGCAGCTCTCTGGAAACACCATATATTTT
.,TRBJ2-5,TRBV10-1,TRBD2,CASSAGLAGETHYF,TGCGCCAGTAGTGCGGGACTAGCTGGGGAGACCCATTACTTC
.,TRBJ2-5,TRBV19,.,CASSMLQGQARETQYF,TGTGCCAGTAGTATGCTGCAGGGGCAAGCCCGAGAGACCCAGTACTTC
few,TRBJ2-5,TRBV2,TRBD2,CASGFGLAGVETQYF,TGTGCCAGCGGTTTTGGACTAGCGGGAGTTGAGACCCAGTACTTC
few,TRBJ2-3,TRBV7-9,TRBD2,CASSLTSGTGDTQYF,TGTGCCAGCAGCTTAACTAGCGGGACGGGAGATACGCAGTATTTT
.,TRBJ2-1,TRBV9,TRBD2,CASSAPTSGAYNEQFF,TGTGCCAGCAGCGCCCCCACGAGCGGGGCTTACAATGAGCAGTTCTTC
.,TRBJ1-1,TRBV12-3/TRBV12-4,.,CASRTGSGTLFTEAFF,TGTGCCAGCAGGACTGGATCCGGGACCCTGTTCACTGAAGCTTTCTTT
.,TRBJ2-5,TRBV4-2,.,CASSQDDVGETQYF,TGTGCCAGCAGCCAAGATGACGTAGGGGAGACCCAGTACTTC
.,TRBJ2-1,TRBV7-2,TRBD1,CASSSDRGREQFF,TGTGCCAGCAGCTCGGACAGGGGAAGGGAGCAGTTCTTC
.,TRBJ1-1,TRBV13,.,CASSLGRGDTEAFF,TGTGCCAGCAGCTTAGGCCGGGGAGACACTGAAGCTTTCTTT
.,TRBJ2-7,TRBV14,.,CASSSSGHLYEQYF,TGTGCCAGCAGCAGCTCCGGACACCTCTACGAGCAGTACTTC